A single T cell receptor (beta chain) is shown here with its context. The data derive from a study of blood T cell repertoires in COVID-19. Study information: Specimens from acute and convalescent COVID-19 originated in the United States, Italy and Spain.

Using immunoSEQ multiplex PCR, the repertoire was profiled, and TCRdb retains in-frame clones only, with some absent. The data show around 300,000 clones, with approximately 80% seen just once and around 4% held by the top ten. The origin of this receptor is a woman aged 45-60 years with active or convalescent COVID-19. The sequencing sample was made of peripheral blood.

CDR3 residues: CASSSGTSPTDTQYF. The CDR3 DNA reads as TGTGCCAGCAGCTCCGGGACTAGCCCCACAGATACGCAGTATTTT. This rearrangement joins TRBV5-4 to TRBJ2-3, with 9 bases that match TRBD2. This CDR3 comprises 15 residues. V trimming: 3 bases; J trimming: 2 bases; junction bases outside the gene matches: 4. CDR1 is SGHNT and CDR2 is YYREEE in the germline V gene (reference sequence).